Sample share makes the clone carrying this TCR beta chain large. No antigen is known for it. Unique molecular identifiers were incorporated into the prepared TCRbeta library. TCRdb itself ran the PCR reads through MiXCR, one entry per CDR3 protein. The table has under 35,000 distinct CDR3 sequences, under 8% seen once. This sample stems from a study of T-cell reconstitution after alpha-beta-depleted transplantation in children. Study outcomes and limitations: One year post-transplant, T-cell counts and diversity were largely derived from T cells produced anew.

The CDR3 sequence is 15 residues long. Germline-derived CDR1 and CDR2 are SGHVS and FQNEAQ. V gave up 3 bases and J gave up 4 bases, with 16 bases separating them. The specimen was PBMCs, mostly from graft donor cells, collected 180 days after TCRalphabeta/CD19-depleted stem cell transplant. The TCR was taken from a male patient between 5 and 17 years old who had a stem cell transplant for acute myeloid leukemia, so the T cells may come from the graft donor. The gene calls are TRBV7-8 and TRBJ2-7; D perhaps matches TRBD1 (6 bases). CDR3: CASSFGQPGLYEQYF. The CDR3 nucleotides are TGTGCCAGCAGCTTCGGACAGCCGGGTTTGTACGAGCAGTACTTC.